These 10 T cell receptor beta chains were all obtained from the same sample, sequenced in a study of T-cell reconstitution after alpha-beta-depleted transplantation in children. During its preparation, the TCRbeta library received unique molecular identifiers. TCRdb reprocessed the PCR reads with MiXCR, giving one entry per CDR3 protein. The repertoire consists of around 380,000 distinct CDR3 sequences, with roughly 11% occurring once and the leading ten covering about 5%. The starting material was PBMCs from the stem cell graft donor, obtained from the stem cell graft. The receptors were gathered from a human donor who donated a stem cell graft to a child with acute myeloid leukemia.

This clonotype was counted only a few times. The chain uses TRBV5-1 and TRBJ2-1; 10 positions match TRBD2. The germline V gene encodes CDR1 SGHRS and CDR2 YFSETQ. The CDR3 extends over 16 amino acids. Trimming removed 5 bases from V and 4 bases from J; junction bases left unmatched: 9. As DNA, the CDR3 is TGCGCCAGCAGGCCGTCCCTAGCGGGGGAATACAATGAGCAGTTCTTC. Its translation: CASRPSLAGEYNEQFF.

This clonotype was seen more than once but under ten times. The chain links TRBV5-6 to TRBJ1-4, with 11 bases fitting TRBD1. Germline CDR1 reads SGHDT; CDR2 reads YYEEEE. With V trimmed by 4 bases and J by 7 bases, 12 bases remained unmatched. The CDR3 loop spans 17 amino acids. The CDR3 coding sequence is TGTGCCAGCAGCGGGGGACAGGGGGATTTTATGGGTGAAAAACTGTTTTTT. Translating gives CASSGGQGDFMGEKLFF.

This clonotype was seen more than once but under ten times. This chain joins TRBV20-1 and TRBJ2-6, with a tentative D call TRBD1 (5 bases). Looked up from germline, CDR1 is DFQATT and CDR2 is SNEGSKA (reference sequence). This CDR3 contains 14 residues. V lost 4 bases to trimming and J lost 2 bases, with 9 bases between them. The CDR3 DNA reads TGCAGTGCTATCCAGGGTGCTGGGGCCAACGTCCTGACTTTC. Its translation is CSAIQGAGANVLTF.

J is TRBJ2-5 and V is TRBV20-1; D gene uncertain. Trimming left V 6 bases short and J 2 bases short, with 10 bases between. This CDR3 has 12 amino acids. The germline V gene has CDR1 DFQATT and CDR2 SNEGSKA (reference sequence). CDR3 in amino acids: CSAGSPQETQYF. The CDR3 bases are TGCAGTGCCGGATCGCCACAAGAGACCCAGTACTTC.

The chain uses TRBV12-3 or TRBV12-4 and TRBJ2-1; 11 bases agree with TRBD2. V lost 2 bases and J lost 10; bases outside the gene matches: 4. The CDR3 is 14 amino acids. The chain's CDR3 is CASSLSSGRLEQFF. The CDR3 coding sequence is TGTGCCAGCAGTTTATCTAGCGGGAGGCTCGAGCAGTTCTTC.

The CDR3 DNA reads as TGTGCCAGCAGCTTGACGGGACTAGCGGGGGGGCCTCGTAGAGAGACCCAGTACTTC. As protein: CASSLTGLAGGPRRETQYF. V and J are TRBV11-2 and TRBJ2-5; 16 bases match TRBD2. Germline V lookup: CDR1 SGHAT, CDR2 FQNNGV. This CDR3 spans 19 amino acids. V trimming: 3 bases; J trimming: 4 bases; junction bases outside the gene matches: 11.

Ten or more counts support this clonotype. The chain is built from TRBV7-2 and TRBJ2-1, with 10 positions matching TRBD2. This CDR3 contains 16 residues. Germline CDR1 reads SGHTA; CDR2 reads FQGNSA. With 5 bases clipped from V and 7 bases from J, the junction kept 11 bases outside the gene matches. CDR3 region: CASSPSSGRAWNEQFF. The CDR3 nucleotides read TGTGCCAGCAGCCCCTCCAGCGGGAGGGCCTGGAATGAGCAGTTCTTC.

This chain joins TRBV6-5 and TRBJ2-7, with 9 bases aligning to TRBD1. V shed 5 bases and J 7 bases; nucleotides not matched to a gene: 9. The CDR3 is made up of 14 amino acids. Germline values: CDR1 MNHEY, CDR2 SVGAGI. CDR3 protein: CASSRQQGAREQYV. CDR3 coding DNA: TGTGCCAGCAGTCGCCAACAGGGGGCACGGGAGCAGTACGTC.

This clonotype was seen ten or more times. The chain's CDR3 is CAWSVGAGGDTQYF. The DNA for the CDR3 is TGTGCCTGGAGTGTAGGTGCGGGGGGGGATACGCAGTATTTT. The chain carries TRBV30 and TRBJ2-3; 9 bases line up with TRBD2. The CDR3 loop spans 14 amino acids. CDR1 and CDR2 from the germline V gene are GTSNPN and SVGIG (reference sequence). After removal of 0 bases from V and 6 bases from J, the junction contained 4 bases not matched to a gene.

The V call is TRBV6-2 or TRBV6-3, the J call TRBJ1-4; D is perhaps TRBD1 (6 bases). Germline V CDR1 and CDR2: MNHEY, SVGEGT. The CDR3 totals 16 residues. Trimming stripped 2 bases from V and 7 bases from J, with 17 bases between. The CDR3 spells CASSYGSGTLGEKLFF. The DNA of the CDR3 is TGTGCCAGCAGTTACGGCTCCGGGACATTGGGTGAAAAACTGTTTTTT.